These T cell receptor beta chains were read from a single sample in a study of cytomegalovirus exposure and HLA in healthy donors. Method: immunoSEQ multiplex PCR; TCRdb's copy keeps in-frame clones and lacks some. Here the sample spans about 120,000 clones, approximately 89% being singletons. The sample consisted of PBMCs. The receptor set was obtained from a woman aged 18-30 years in good health and CMV-seronegative. Each CDR3 is given without its conserved first and last residue.

v_gene	j_gene	CDR3aa
TRBV4-3	TRBJ2-5	ASSQDVRGRETQY
TRBV19	TRBJ1-5	ASDRGQINQPQH
TRBV5-1	TRBJ2-1	ASSFSSGAGPSYNEQF
TRBV29-1	TRBJ2-7	SVGLRGGSYEQY
TRBV9	TRBJ2-1	ASSVDQGGPYNEQF
TRBV4-1	TRBJ2-2	ASSPRGGELF
TRBV28	TRBJ2-5	ASSSSGTTQETQY
TRBV6-6	TRBJ2-1	ASSSTGTAFRSEQF
TRBV7-8	TRBJ1-1	ASSLGQANTEAF
TRBV14	TRBJ1-1	ASSQVRGTEAF
TRBV27	TRBJ2-3	ASSFQGTSESRQY
TRBV28	TRBJ1-4	ASSFPPRGTNEKLF
TRBV11-2	TRBJ2-7	ASSLAGGSYEQY
TRBV10-1	TRBJ1-2	ASSGSNPGQHYGYT
TRBV5-1	TRBJ2-7	ASSFTGAYEQY
TRBV5-1	TRBJ2-1	ASSETGDKF
TRBV7-3	TRBJ2-5	ASSLGLAGQETQY
TRBV7-2	TRBJ2-1	ASSPLAGGPNNEQF
TRBV4-3	TRBJ2-3	ASSREIQGSVTDTQY
TRBV28	TRBJ1-4	ASSLGGTNEKLF
TRBV7-9	TRBJ1-1	ASSLTGLNTEAF
TRBV15	TRBJ1-2	ATSRAGRGSYGYT
TRBV4-1	TRBJ2-2	ASSQVYAGELF
TRBV18	TRBJ2-4	ASSPRGALAKNIQY
TRBV4-2	TRBJ2-7	ASSQDWLAGVLGDEQY
TRBV7-9	TRBJ1-3	ASSLEGTGRSGNTIY
TRBV2	TRBJ1-1	ASSEAPVNTEAF
TRBV5-6	TRBJ1-2	ASSSHSQGPIYGYT
TRBV6-5	TRBJ1-4	ASSYDRGSGEKLF
TRBV30	TRBJ2-2	AWSVEGVPTGELF
TRBV18	TRBJ2-6	ASSPQGASSGANVLT
TRBV5-1	TRBJ2-7	ASSLAGGTSHEQY
TRBV4-2	TRBJ2-2	ASSQPGLAGAGELF
TRBV5-1	TRBJ2-1	ASTYGGAWF
TRBV5-1	TRBJ1-1	ASSLPLGGRGTEAF
TRBV30	TRBJ1-1	ASPSGGEVAF
TRBV7-8	TRBJ1-2	ASSSGGRDGYT
TRBV2	TRBJ2-7	ASSPRLAGGPDEQY
TRBV7-9	TRBJ1-1	ASSLRSDTEAF
TRBV2	TRBJ2-3	ASRSTSGATDTQY
TRBV11-2	TRBJ1-3	ASSFRQWRAGNTIY
TRBV10-3	TRBJ2-7	AISESGGGQEKEQY
TRBV28	TRBJ1-2	ASSLVGEQGDYGYT
TRBV7-2	TRBJ1-4	ASSFAGQGNEKLF
TRBV19	TRBJ2-1	ASSRLAGPTNEQF
TRBV7-9	TRBJ1-2	ASSFQGYYGYT
TRBV25-1	TRBJ2-1	ASWTGPDRNEQF
TRBV7-9	TRBJ2-1	ASSTGQGIYNEQF
TRBV19	TRBJ2-3	ASSIGLSDTQY
TRBV28	TRBJ1-1	ASKPSPNTEAF
TRBV30	TRBJ1-5	AWSDGDQPQH
TRBV28	TRBJ1-2	ASSFPNEHGYT
TRBV5-1	TRBJ2-7	ASSSTSGQEWGYEQY
TRBV5-4	TRBJ2-3	ASSLSGGASDTQY
TRBV27	TRBJ2-7	ASSLSTGTYEQY